This T cell receptor beta chain comes out of a study of T cells in Graves' hyperthyroidism and ophthalmopathy. In germline, CDR1 is SGHTA, CDR2 FQGNSA. The V segment lost 5 bases and the J segment 8 bases; nucleotides outside the gene matches: 16. CDR3 length: 17 residues. Amplification yielded TCR beta CDR3 regions, with RNA transcripts as the source. The study used the HTBI primer set for a first-round RT-PCR of the TCR CDR3. One entry per CDR3 protein results from TCRdb running MiXCR on the multiplex PCR reads. The sample includes 350,000 to 400,000 distinct CDR3 sequences, 14% to 15% of them seen just once. General study findings and limits: Blood also showed most of the thyroid clonotypes that were expanded above 0.001. The model identified upcoming ophthalmopathy a median 6.5 months ahead of onset.

The sample holds one count of this clonotype. The target antigen is unknown. The receptor was derived from a woman aged 25 to 39 with Graves' hyperthyroidism. The V and J genes are TRBV7-2 and TRBJ2-3; TRBD2 aligns across 10 bases. Input material: blood. The CDR3: CASSLSPSSGREVTQYF. In DNA form, the CDR3 reads TGTGCCAGCAGCCTCTCCCCTTCCAGCGGGAGGGAAGTTACGCAGTATTTT. Full variable domain (outside the CDR3, taken from reference TRBV7-2 and TRBJ2-3): GAGVSQSPSNKVTEKGKDVELRCDPISGHTALYWYRQSLGQGLEFLIYFQGNSAPDKSGLPSDRFSAERTGGSVSTLTIQRTQQEDSAVYLCASSLSPSSGREVTQYFGPGTRLTVL.